This TCR beta chain appears in the sequencing data of a study of CD8 T cells in Susac syndrome. The study, taken as a whole, reports: The study conceded that relatively few individuals underwent its TCR sequencing and HLA analysis.

With random hexamers, roughly 0.45 to 1 ug RNA was reverse transcribed. immunoSEQ multiplex PCR amplified TCR beta CDR3 across 54 Vbeta, 13 Jbeta. TCRdb passed the immunoSEQ multiplex PCR reads through MiXCR, listing each CDR3 protein once. The sample includes some 130,000 distinct CDR3 sequences, roughly 94% of them seen just once. The multiple sclerosis controls were treatment-naive patients affected by stable or active relapsing-remitting disease. The V gene's germline CDR1 is KGHSH and CDR2 LQKENI. CDR3 length: 16 residues. V gave up 3 bases and J gave up 2 bases; unmatched junction bases: 9. Only one count was recorded for this clonotype. Antigen specificity is unknown.

V usage is TRBV18 and J usage is TRBJ1-1; 7 bases fit TRBD1. The sequencing sample was made of CD4+ T cells from PBMCs. The receptor comes from a human donor with multiple sclerosis. The CDR3 DNA reads TGTGCCAGCTCACCCGGGACAGCCAGATTTAACACTGAAGCTTTCTTT. Amino acid sequence: CASSPGTARFNTEAFF. The variable domain in full, with the rest retrieved from reference TRBV18 and TRBJ1-1, is NAGVMQNPRHLVRRRGQEARLRCSPMKGHSHVYWYRQLPEEGLKFMVYLQKENIIDESGMPKERFSAEFPKEGPSILRIQQVVRGDSAAYFCASSPGTARFNTEAFFGQGTRLTVV.